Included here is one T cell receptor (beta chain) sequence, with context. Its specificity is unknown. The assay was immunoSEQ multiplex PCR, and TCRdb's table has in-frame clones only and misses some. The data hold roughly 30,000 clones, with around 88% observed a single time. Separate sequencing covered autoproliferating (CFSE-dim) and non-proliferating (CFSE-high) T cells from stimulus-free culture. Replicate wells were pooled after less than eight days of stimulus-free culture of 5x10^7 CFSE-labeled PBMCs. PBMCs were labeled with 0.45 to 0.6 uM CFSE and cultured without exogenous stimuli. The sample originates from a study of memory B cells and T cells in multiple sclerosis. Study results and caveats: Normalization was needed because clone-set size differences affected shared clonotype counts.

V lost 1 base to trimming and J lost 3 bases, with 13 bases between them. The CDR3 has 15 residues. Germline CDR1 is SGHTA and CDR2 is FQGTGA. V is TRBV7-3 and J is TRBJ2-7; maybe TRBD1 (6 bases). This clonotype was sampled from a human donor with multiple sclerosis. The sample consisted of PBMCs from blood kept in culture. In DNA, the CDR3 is TGTGCCAGCAGCTTAAGTTGGGGGCTTGACTACGAGCAGTACTTC. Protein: CASSLSWGLDYEQYF.